One and the same sample provided the 9 T cell receptor beta chains below, sequenced in a study of vaccination effects on CD4 cells after COVID-19. Only in-frame clones appear in the TCRdb table, and some are missing; sequencing was by immunoSEQ multiplex PCR. The sample contains 14,000 or so clones, over 60% of which appear only once. Antigen-specific CD4+ T cell clonotypes were called by their expansion after viral peptide-pool culture in ViraFEST. Cells that had been cultured for about 10 days were the source of isolated CD4+ T cells. Either the BNT162b2 or mRNA-1273 vaccine was given to participants in two doses. Their antigens are not known. The material sequenced was CD4+ T cells from PBMCs cultured with SARS-CoV-2 spike peptides, taken after COVID-19 vaccination. Receptors originate from a human donor who received a COVID-19 vaccine.

This clone was counted only a few times. The chain joins TRBV2 to TRBJ1-5, with unresolved D. CDR3 length: 12 residues. V lost 6 bases to trimming and J lost 1 base, with 4 bases between them. Looked up from germline, CDR1 is SNHLY and CDR2 is FYNNEI. For the CDR3, the DNA is TGTGCCAGCAGGGACAGCAATCAGCCCCAGCATTTT. Translated: CASRDSNQPQHF.

The chain uses TRBV6-5 and TRBJ2-7; 7 bases align to TRBD1. CDR3 length equals 14 residues. The germline V gene has CDR1 MNHEY and CDR2 SVGAGI. After removal of 5 bases from V and 1 base from J, the junction contained 5 bases not matched to a gene. DNA for the CDR3: TGTGCCAGCAGTCTAGGACAGGCGTCCTACGAGCAGTACTTC. It translates to CASSLGQASYEQYF.

V usage is TRBV5-4 and J usage is TRBJ1-1; D call uncertain. Trimming removed 0 bases from V and 3 bases from J, with 9 bases in between. The CDR3 totals 14 residues. The V gene's germline CDR1 is SGHNT and CDR2 YYREEE (reference sequence). The CDR3 sequence is CASSLGSRDTEAFF. CDR3 DNA sequence: TGTGCCAGCAGCTTGGGCTCACGGGACACTGAAGCTTTCTTT.

Here the CDR3 reads CASSFKGTTEAFF. Written as DNA, the CDR3 is TGTGCCAGCAGTTTTAAAGGGACCACTGAAGCTTTCTTT. The J gene is TRBJ1-1, the V gene TRBV12-3 or TRBV12-4, with D possibly TRBD1 on 5 matching bases. The length of the CDR3 is 13 residues. The V end was cut by 3 bases, the J end by 4 bases, with 9 bases between.

This clone has only one observation. V is TRBV7-9 and J is TRBJ2-5; no definite D call. The CDR3 is made up of 12 amino acids. Per the germline V gene, CDR1 is SEHNR and CDR2 is FQNEAQ (reference sequence). Trimming removed 1 base at V and 7 bases at J, with 7 bases between. CDR3 sequence: CASSLGFGTQYF. In DNA, the CDR3 is TGTGCCAGCAGCTTAGGGTTTGGGACCCAGTACTTC.

V usage is TRBV18 and J usage is TRBJ2-5, with D perhaps being TRBD1 or TRBD2 (6 bases each). The CDR3 totals 13 residues. The germline V gene encodes CDR1 KGHSH and CDR2 LQKENI. With 4 bases removed from V and 1 base from J, the gap between germline ends came to 7 bases. The DNA of the CDR3 is TGTGCCAGCTCACGGGGGGCCCAAGAGACCCAGTACTTC. This gives the protein CASSRGAQETQYF.

A few counts support this clone. The J gene is TRBJ2-1, the V gene TRBV5-4, with 10 positions matching TRBD2. Germline V gene sequence: CDR1 SGHNT, CDR2 YYREEE (reference sequence). The CDR3 extends over 14 amino acids. Germline trimming cut 2 bases from V and 7 bases from J; bases unmatched to any gene: 3. CDR3 nucleotides: TGTGCCAGCAGCTTAGCGGGAGGGCGGAATGAGCAGTTCTTC. Its translation: CASSLAGGRNEQFF.

The rearrangement links TRBV2 to TRBJ1-4, with a tentative D call TRBD1 (6 bases). Trimming cost V 6 bases and J 5 bases, with 16 bases left between them. CDR1 SNHLY and CDR2 FYNNEI come from the germline V gene. This CDR3 has 15 amino acids. CDR3 sequence (DNA): TGTGCCAGCAGATGGGGAACAGGGATAAATGAAAAACTGTTTTTT. This translates into CASRWGTGINEKLFF.

The gene calls are TRBV3-1 (or the pseudogene TRBV3-2) and TRBJ2-6; 7 nucleotides line up with TRBD1. The germline V gene has CDR1 LGHDT and CDR2 YNNKEL (reference sequence). There are 19 residues in the CDR3. The J segment lost 0 bases and the V segment lost 3 bases, leaving 11 bases of the junction unmatched. The CDR3 protein is CASSHFMPGQSSGANVLTF. The DNA for the CDR3 is TGTGCCAGCAGCCATTTCATGCCGGGACAGAGCTCTGGGGCCAACGTCCTGACTTTC.